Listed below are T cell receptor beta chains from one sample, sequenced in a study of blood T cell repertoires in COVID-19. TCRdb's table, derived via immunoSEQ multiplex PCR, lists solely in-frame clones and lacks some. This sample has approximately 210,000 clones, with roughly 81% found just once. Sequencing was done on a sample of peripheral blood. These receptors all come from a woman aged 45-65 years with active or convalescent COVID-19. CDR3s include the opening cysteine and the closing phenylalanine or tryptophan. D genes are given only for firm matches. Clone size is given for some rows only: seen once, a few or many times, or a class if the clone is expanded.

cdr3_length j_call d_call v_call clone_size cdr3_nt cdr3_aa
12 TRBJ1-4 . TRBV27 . TGTGCCAGCAGTTCCGGTCATGAAAAACTGTTTTTT CASSSGHEKLFF
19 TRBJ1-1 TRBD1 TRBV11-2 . TGTGCCAGCAGCTTAGAAGGAGGACAGGGGAGGACCCTCAACACTGAAGCTTTCTTT CASSLEGGQGRTLNTEAFF
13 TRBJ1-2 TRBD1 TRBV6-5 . TGTGCCATCAGGGGGGACACCAACTATGGCTACACCTTC CAIRGDTNYGYTF
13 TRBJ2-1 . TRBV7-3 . TGTGCCAGCAGCTTAGGCAGAAACAATGAGCAGTTCTTC CASSLGRNNEQFF
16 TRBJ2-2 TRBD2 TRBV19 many TGTGCCAGTAGTATGAGGGGGACTAGTATCTACGGGGAGCTGTTTTTT CASSMRGTSIYGELFF
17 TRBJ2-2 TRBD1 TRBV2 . TGTGCCAGCAGTGAAACCCTAACAGGGGCGAACACCGGGGAGCTGTTTTTT CASSETLTGANTGELFF
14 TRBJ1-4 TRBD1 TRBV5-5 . TGTGCCAGCAGCTCGGGACAGGGCGTTGGGGTCCTGTTTTTT CASSSGQGVGVLFF
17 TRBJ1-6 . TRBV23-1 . TGCGCCAGCAGTTGGTACAGATTGAGCTCCTATAATTCACCCCTCCACTTT CASSWYRLSSYNSPLHF
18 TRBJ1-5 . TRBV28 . TGTGCCAGCATCAATGCCGGGGGAAAACGAAACGGCAATCAGCCCCAGCATTTT CASINAGGKRNGNQPQHF
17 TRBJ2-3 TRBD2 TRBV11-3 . TGTGCCAGCAGCTTGGGGGGGCTAGCGGGAGGTACAGATACGCAGTATTTT CASSLGGLAGGTDTQYF
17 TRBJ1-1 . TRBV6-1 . TGTGCCAGCAGTGAAGCGTGGGCTGACAGGCCGGCAGCTGAAGCTTTCTTT CASSEAWADRPAAEAFF
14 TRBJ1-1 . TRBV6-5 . TGTGCCAGCAGTTACGGACAGATGAACACTGAAGCTTTCTTT CASSYGQMNTEAFF
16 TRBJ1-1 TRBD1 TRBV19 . TGTGCCAGTACCACCGGGACAGGCGGTTGGAACACTGAAGCTTTCTTT CASTTGTGGWNTEAFF
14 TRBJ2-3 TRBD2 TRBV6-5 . TGTGCCAGCAGTCCCGGACTAGGAGTTCATACGCAGTATTTT CASSPGLGVHTQYF
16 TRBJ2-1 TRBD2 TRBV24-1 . TGTGCCACCAGTGATGGACTAGCGGGACTTTACAATGAGCAGTTCTTC CATSDGLAGLYNEQFF
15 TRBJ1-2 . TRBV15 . TGTGCCACCAGCAGAGATAGGACACCTAACTATGGCTACACCTTC CATSRDRTPNYGYTF
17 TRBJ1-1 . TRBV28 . TGTGCCAGCGCATCCAGCGCGAGGGTCGGCGTGAACACTGAAGCTTTCTTT CASASSARVGVNTEAFF
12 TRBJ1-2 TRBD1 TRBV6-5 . TGTGCCAGCAGAGACAGGGGTGAAGGCTACACCTTC CASRDRGEGYTF
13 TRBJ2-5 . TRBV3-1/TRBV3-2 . TGTGCCAGCAGCCTATTCCAGGGGGAGACCCAGTACTTC CASSLFQGETQYF
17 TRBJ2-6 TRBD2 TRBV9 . TGTGCCAGCAGCGTAGTTGCGGGAGTCACTGGGGCCAACGTCCTGACTTTC CASSVVAGVTGANVLTF
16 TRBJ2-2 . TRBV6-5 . TGTGCCAGCAGTTCGACAGGGAGGCTTGATACCGGGGAGCTGTTTTTT CASSSTGRLDTGELFF
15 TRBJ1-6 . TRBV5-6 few TGTGCCAGCAGCTTGGCACGGACGGGGAATTCACCCCTCCACTTT CASSLARTGNSPLHF
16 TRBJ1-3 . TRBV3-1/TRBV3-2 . TGTGCCAGCAGCCGGTCAGGGGCCTACTCTGGAAACACCATATATTTT CASSRSGAYSGNTIYF
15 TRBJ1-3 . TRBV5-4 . TGTGCCAGCAGCTCACAACAGGGAACTGGAAACACCATATATTTT CASSSQQGTGNTIYF